Detailed here is one T cell receptor (beta chain). Antigen unknown. The source of the sample is a study of PD-1 blockade in classical Hodgkin lymphoma. V dropped 5 bases and J dropped 3 bases, with 11 bases sitting between them. The V gene's germline CDR1 is SEHNR and CDR2 FQNEAQ (reference sequence). The CDR3 spans 13 residues. The time point was: cycle 4 day 1 (C4D1), after five to seven weeks of nivolumab. All trial patients relapsed after autologous stem cell transplantation. Findings and caveats of the study: Underlying causes for the observed repertoire differences were not defined, possibly disease activity or prior therapy. Baseline diversity resembling that of newly diagnosed patients was seen in complete responders.

TCRdb's table, derived via immunoSEQ multiplex PCR, lists solely in-frame clones and lacks some. The data hold 35,000 to 50,000 clones, with 69% observed a single time. This chain connects TRBV7-9 to TRBJ2-7; a possible D gene is TRBD2 (5 bases). Material: peripheral blood mononuclear cells (PBMCs), obtained before the fourth cycle of nivolumab. The TCR was taken from a human donor with classical Hodgkin lymphoma. The CDR3 DNA reads TGTGCCAGCAGCCATGACGGGGACTACGAGCAGTACTTC. Amino acids: CASSHDGDYEQYF.